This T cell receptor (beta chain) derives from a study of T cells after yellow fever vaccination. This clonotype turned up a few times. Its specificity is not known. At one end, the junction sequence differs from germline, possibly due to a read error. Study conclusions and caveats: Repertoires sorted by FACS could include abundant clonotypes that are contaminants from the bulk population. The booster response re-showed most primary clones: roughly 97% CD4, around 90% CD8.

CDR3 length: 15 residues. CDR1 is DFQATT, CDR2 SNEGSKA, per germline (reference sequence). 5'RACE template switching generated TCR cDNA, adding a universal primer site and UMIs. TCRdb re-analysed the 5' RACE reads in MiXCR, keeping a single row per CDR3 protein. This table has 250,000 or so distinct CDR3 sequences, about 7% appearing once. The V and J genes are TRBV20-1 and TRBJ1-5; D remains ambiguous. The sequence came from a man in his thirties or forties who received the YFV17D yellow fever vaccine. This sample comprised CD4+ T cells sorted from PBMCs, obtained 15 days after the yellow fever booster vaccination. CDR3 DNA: TGCACTGCTAGACAACCCGGACTACTCAATCAGCCCCAGCATTTT. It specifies CTARQPGLLNQPQHF.